This T cell receptor (beta chain) was found in a study of cytomegalovirus exposure and HLA in healthy donors. Whole-study findings and limits: A previous analysis found most TCR beta V segments productive roughly 90% or roughly 30% of the time. An analysis that was carried out later associated about 17,000 TCR beta sequences with HLA alleles at 0.05 false discovery rate. Analysis was carried out at a later point, and it linked a missense DCLRE1C variant to TCR beta V- and J-gene trimming. A later analysis showed HLA-associated TCR beta chains outstripping equally common others in clonal expansion.

In the PCR, 60 Vbeta and 13 Jbeta primers were used. Only in-frame clones appear in the TCRdb table, and some are missing; sequencing was by immunoSEQ multiplex PCR. The sample consists of 40,000 to 55,000 clones, over 75% of them appearing once. V trimming: 4 bases; J trimming: 3 bases; junction bases outside the gene matches: 4. Germline CDR1 and CDR2: ENHRY and SYGVKD. CDR3 length equals 14 residues. Comments on this clone: Antigen unknown.

Material for sequencing was PBMCs. The TCR was taken from a boy between 10 and 17 years old in good health and CMV-seropositive. The V and J genes are TRBV10-3 and TRBJ2-5; 8 nucleotides agree with TRBD2. The CDR3 region is CAISAFSGEETQYF. In DNA, the CDR3 is TGTGCCATCAGTGCCTTTAGCGGGGAAGAGACCCAGTACTTC.